This T cell receptor (beta chain) was recorded in a study of blood T cell repertoires in COVID-19. This clone occurred a few times. The germline V gene has CDR1 WNHNN and CDR2 SYGVQD (reference sequence). The length of the CDR3 is 14 residues. Trimming took 0 bases from V and 6 from J, leaving 12 bases between them. Enrollees, about 18 to 89 years old, lived in approximately 25 US areas. Cohort allocation depended upon clinical history that participants reported. In the original workflow: The authors estimated nucleated cell counts from reference gene primer amplification. Using immunoSEQ multiplex PCR, the repertoire was profiled, and TCRdb retains in-frame clones only, with some absent. V and J calls and clone size are given by that table; D and trimming were obtained from the DNA. This sample yields some 140,000 clones, of which approximately 88% are seen a single time; about 5.5% belongs to the top ten.

The J gene is TRBJ2-7, the V gene TRBV10-1, with D perhaps matching TRBD2 (5 bases). The sequence was collected from a man between 40 and 49 years old with acute COVID-19. The sequencing input was PBMCs or T cells enriched from blood (not recorded which). CDR3 sequence reads: CASSESPVGVEQYF. The DNA of the CDR3 is TGCGCCAGCAGTGAGTCGCCAGTGGGAGTCGAGCAGTACTTC.